This is a list of T cell receptor beta chains from one sample in a study of T cell repertoires in cytomegalovirus infection. In TCRdb, the reads were re-called with MiXCR into one record per CDR3 protein. The table has roughly 730,000 distinct CDR3 sequences, 30% to 40% seen once. The antigens of these receptors remain unknown. The source was cultured PBMCs, collected from culture after CMV antigen stimulation. The receptors originated from a human donor in good health (CMV status not recorded). Some clones in this sample may be carry-over from other donors' samples. Both conserved end residues are part of each CDR3. Each record gives: clone size, D gene, V gene, J gene, CDR3 DNA, CDR3 protein. A D gene is named only where the DNA matches it firmly. Clone size is not always given. Where it is, it says once, few, many or a class for expanded clones.

>-|-|TRBV7-8|TRBJ2-2
TGTGCCAGCGGCTCCCCGATTGGGGGATCCACCGGCGCCGGGGAGCTGTTTTTT
CASGSPIGGSTGAGELFF
>few|-|TRBV11-2|TRBJ2-7
TGTGCCAGCAGCAAGATGGGAGTTCCCTCCTACGAGCAGTACTTC
CASSKMGVPSYEQYF
>many|-|TRBV7-2|TRBJ2-1
TGTGCCAGCAGCTCGGCGGGGGCTTCCTACAATGAGCAGTTCTTC
CASSSAGASYNEQFF
>many|TRBD2|TRBV7-2|TRBJ2-1
TGTGCCAGCAGCTTCATGGGACTAGCGGACAATGAGCAGTTCTTC
CASSFMGLADNEQFF
>-|-|TRBV7-2|TRBJ1-2
TGTGCCAGCAGCGCCCGACCGGGGTCTTCGGGCTATGGCTACACCTTC
CASSARPGSSGYGYTF
>-|TRBD1|TRBV4-1|TRBJ1-1
TGCGCCAGCAGCCAAGGTAGTCCCAGGGGGAGGAGGAAGAACACTGAAGCTTTCTTT
CASSQGSPRGRRKNTEAFF
>-|-|TRBV15|TRBJ1-5
TGTGCCACCAGCAGAGATACGCGGATGAATCAGCCCCAGCATTTT
CATSRDTRMNQPQHF
>-|-|TRBV25-1|TRBJ1-3
TGTGCCAGCAGTGAAATGGGTCCTGGAAACACCATATATTTT
CASSEMGPGNTIYF
>few|TRBD1|TRBV7-8|TRBJ2-3
TGTGCCAGCCAGGGACAGTATAGGCATTTT
CASQGQYRHF
>-|-|TRBV6-2/TRBV6-3|TRBJ1-2
TGTGCCAGCAGCTCGAGGCTGGGAGGCTACACCTTC
CASSSRLGGYTF
>few|-|TRBV7-6|TRBJ1-2
TGTGCCACCCTAGTGGGGTATGGCTACACCTTC
CATLVGYGYTF
>-|-|TRBV10-3|TRBJ1-2
TGTGCCATCAGTGAGTCGCTCGCGGGATTAAACTATGGCTACACCTTC
CAISESLAGLNYGYTF
>-|-|TRBV4-1|TRBJ1-5
TGCGCCAGCAGCCAACGTGGCGCCGGTAGGCCCCAGCATTTT
CASSQRGAGRPQHF
>-|-|TRBV7-9|TRBJ2-2
TGTGCCAGCAGCTTCCCCGATATGGCGAACACCGGGGAGCTGTTTTTT
CASSFPDMANTGELFF
>-|-|TRBV7-9|TRBJ2-6
TGTGCCAGCAGCTTAGTCAGGGTAGAGGTCGGGGCCAACGTCCTGACTTTC
CASSLVRVEVGANVLTF
>once|-|TRBV6-6|TRBJ2-6
TGTGCCAGCAGCCGCAGGGGCCATGGGGCCAACGTCCTGACTTTC
CASSRRGHGANVLTF
>few|TRBD2|TRBV4-1|TRBJ2-3
TGCGCCAGCAGCCGGAACCGGGGGGGAACTAGCACAGATACGCAGTATTTT
CASSRNRGGTSTDTQYF
>-|-|TRBV12-3/TRBV12-4|TRBJ1-5
TGTGCCAGCAGTTCAGGAGGACAGTTTCAGCCCCAGCATTTT
CASSSGGQFQPQHF
>many|-|TRBV7-8|TRBJ1-4
TGTGCCAGCAGCCCTAACAGGGTCAATGAAAAACTGTTTTTT
CASSPNRVNEKLFF
>-|-|TRBV4-2|TRBJ2-2
TGTGCCAGCAGTGATGGGACAACCTACACCGGGGAGCTGTTTTTT
CASSDGTTYTGELFF
>-|-|TRBV2|TRBJ1-2
TGTGCCAGCAGAAAGGGAGGTGCCTATGGCTACACCTTC
CASRKGGAYGYTF
>-|TRBD2|TRBV5-1|TRBJ2-1
TGCGCCAGCAGCTTGGGGATTTTGCGGGGGGCCCCAGAGGGCAATGAGCAGTTCTTC
CASSLGILRGAPEGNEQFF
>few|TRBD1|TRBV11-2|TRBJ1-1
TGTGCCAGCAGCTCTACAGGGGAGGGGAGGGCTGAAGCTTTCTTT
CASSSTGEGRAEAFF
>-|TRBD1|TRBV4-3|TRBJ2-3
TGCGCCAGCAGCCAAACACAGGGGATAGCAGATACGCAGTATTTT
CASSQTQGIADTQYF
>-|-|TRBV5-4|TRBJ2-3
TGTGCCAGCAGCTCGGCGCTTGCCAGAGGTACGCAGTATTTT
CASSSALARGTQYF
>-|-|TRBV20-1|TRBJ2-6
TGCAGTGCTAGGGGGACAATGGACTCTGGGGCCAACGTCCTGACTTTC
CSARGTMDSGANVLTF
>-|-|TRBV7-2|TRBJ2-3
TGTGCCAGCAGCTTACCAGCTTCTTTAGATACGCAGTATTTT
CASSLPASLDTQYF
>-|TRBD2|TRBV5-1|TRBJ2-1
TGCGCCAGCAGCTTGGGAGCTAGCGGGGGCCTGAATGAGCAGTTCTTC
CASSLGASGGLNEQFF
>-|TRBD1|TRBV19|TRBJ2-7
TGTGCCAGTAGTATTTGGACAGGGGCCTACGAGCAGTACTTC
CASSIWTGAYEQYF
>many|TRBD1|TRBV7-2|TRBJ1-2
TGTGCCAGCAGCCTCAGGGGGGGCTATGGCTACACCTTC
CASSLRGGYGYTF
>-|TRBD2|TRBV7-2|TRBJ2-3
TGTGCCAGCAGCGCGGGACTAGCGCAAGATACGCAGTATTTT
CASSAGLAQDTQYF
>-|TRBD2|TRBV28|TRBJ2-5
TGTGCCAGCAGTTTTCCCGGACTAGCGGGGGGTAATTGGGGTACAGAGACCCAGTACTTC
CASSFPGLAGGNWGTETQYF
>few|-|TRBV5-1|TRBJ2-5
TGCGCCAGCAGCTTGTTGGAGCAAGAGACCCAGTACTTC
CASSLLEQETQYF
>many|TRBD2|TRBV7-2|TRBJ2-7
TGTGCCAGCAGCTTAAGAGCGGGGAGCTCCTACGAGCAGTACTTC
CASSLRAGSSYEQYF
>few|-|TRBV28|TRBJ1-1
TGTGCCAGCAGTTTTTCGGGGGCCGGGAACACTGAAGCTTTCTTT
CASSFSGAGNTEAFF
>-|-|TRBV2|TRBJ2-3
TGTGCCAGCATGAGGGAGCTAACGCAGTATTTT
CASMRELTQYF
>few|-|TRBV5-4|TRBJ2-3
TGTGCCAGCAGCTTGTGGACAGATACGCAGTATTTT
CASSLWTDTQYF
>-|TRBD2|TRBV6-6|TRBJ2-5
TGTGCCAGCAGAAAACTAGCGGAAGAGACCCAGTACTTC
CASRKLAEETQYF
>-|-|TRBV11-2|TRBJ1-4
TGTGCCAGCAGCCATGGGGGTGAGGGCGCGCATGAAAAACTGTTTTTT
CASSHGGEGAHEKLFF
>-|-|TRBV10-3|TRBJ2-3
TGTGCCATCAGTTCCCCCTCGGGGGTACACACAGATACGCAGTATTTT
CAISSPSGVHTDTQYF
>-|-|TRBV20-1|TRBJ2-4
TGCAGTGCTGGCCGGGGCGTTGGCAAAAACATTCAGTACTTC
CSAGRGVGKNIQYF
>-|TRBD2|TRBV7-2|TRBJ2-7
TGTGCCAGCAGCTTGACTAGCGGGTACGAGCAGTACTTC
CASSLTSGYEQYF
>-|-|TRBV29-1|TRBJ2-7
TGCAGCGTGGGGGGCCCAAAGGAGCAGTACTTC
CSVGGPKEQYF
>-|-|TRBV6-8|TRBJ2-5
TGTGCCAGCAGTAACAGGGTCGGTAAGACCCAGTACTTC
CASSNRVGKTQYF
>-|-|TRBV29-1|TRBJ1-1
TGCAGCGTTGTCGGGGGCAGGGGCTTCACTGAAGCTTTCTTT
CSVVGGRGFTEAFF
>-|TRBD2|TRBV6-2/TRBV6-3|TRBJ2-1
TGTGCCAGCAGTTACCGGGCGGCGGGGGGATACAATGAGCAGTTCTTC
CASSYRAAGGYNEQFF
>-|-|TRBV2|TRBJ2-5
TGTGCCAGCAGTGAACGCAGAAACCAAGAGACCCAGTACTTC
CASSERRNQETQYF
>few|TRBD2|TRBV5-1|TRBJ2-7
TGCGCCAGCAGCTTCGGCGGGAGAGAATCCTACGAGCAGTACTTC
CASSFGGRESYEQYF
>-|-|TRBV6-5|TRBJ2-5
TGTGCCAGCAGTATATCTAGGACCCTAGGAGAGACCCAGTACTTC
CASSISRTLGETQYF
>-|TRBD2|TRBV28|TRBJ2-1
TGTGCCAGCAGTTCCCTGCGGGGGGTGGTCTACAATGAGCAGTTCTTC
CASSSLRGVVYNEQFF
>few|-|TRBV20-1|TRBJ2-7
TGCAGTGCTAGGGGGGGCGGGAGTGGGTACGAGCAGTACTTC
CSARGGGSGYEQYF
>-|TRBD1|TRBV11-2|TRBJ2-7
TGTGCCACCAGCTTAAGGACAGGGGGTTCCTACGAGCAGTACTTC
CATSLRTGGSYEQYF
>-|-|TRBV20-1|TRBJ2-7
TGCAGTGCCTATCCCGGGACAAAAAGCTCCTACGAGCAGTACTTC
CSAYPGTKSSYEQYF
>few|TRBD1|TRBV11-2|TRBJ2-5
TGTGCCAGCAGCGCGGACAGGGTCGGAGAGACCCAGTACTTC
CASSADRVGETQYF
>-|-|TRBV5-1|TRBJ2-6
TGCGCCAGCAGCTTGGGAACCGGCGCCGGTTTCTCTGGGGCCAACGTCCTGACTTTC
CASSLGTGAGFSGANVLTF
>many|-|TRBV7-2|TRBJ1-3
TGTGCCAGCAGCTTATTCCAGGGTCCAGGAAACACCATATATTTT
CASSLFQGPGNTIYF
>-|-|TRBV20-1|TRBJ2-3
TGCAGTGCTAGAGATATCACTCGGGGCAACGGGGTGCATACGCAGTATTTT
CSARDITRGNGVHTQYF
>-|TRBD2|TRBV7-4|TRBJ2-5
TGTGCCAGCAGCAAGATGCGGGGGGTCCCGGAGACCCAGTACTTC
CASSKMRGVPETQYF
>-|TRBD2|TRBV4-2|TRBJ2-3
TGTGCCAGCAGCCAAATCAGCGGGGGGGCTAGCACAGATACGCAGTATTTT
CASSQISGGASTDTQYF